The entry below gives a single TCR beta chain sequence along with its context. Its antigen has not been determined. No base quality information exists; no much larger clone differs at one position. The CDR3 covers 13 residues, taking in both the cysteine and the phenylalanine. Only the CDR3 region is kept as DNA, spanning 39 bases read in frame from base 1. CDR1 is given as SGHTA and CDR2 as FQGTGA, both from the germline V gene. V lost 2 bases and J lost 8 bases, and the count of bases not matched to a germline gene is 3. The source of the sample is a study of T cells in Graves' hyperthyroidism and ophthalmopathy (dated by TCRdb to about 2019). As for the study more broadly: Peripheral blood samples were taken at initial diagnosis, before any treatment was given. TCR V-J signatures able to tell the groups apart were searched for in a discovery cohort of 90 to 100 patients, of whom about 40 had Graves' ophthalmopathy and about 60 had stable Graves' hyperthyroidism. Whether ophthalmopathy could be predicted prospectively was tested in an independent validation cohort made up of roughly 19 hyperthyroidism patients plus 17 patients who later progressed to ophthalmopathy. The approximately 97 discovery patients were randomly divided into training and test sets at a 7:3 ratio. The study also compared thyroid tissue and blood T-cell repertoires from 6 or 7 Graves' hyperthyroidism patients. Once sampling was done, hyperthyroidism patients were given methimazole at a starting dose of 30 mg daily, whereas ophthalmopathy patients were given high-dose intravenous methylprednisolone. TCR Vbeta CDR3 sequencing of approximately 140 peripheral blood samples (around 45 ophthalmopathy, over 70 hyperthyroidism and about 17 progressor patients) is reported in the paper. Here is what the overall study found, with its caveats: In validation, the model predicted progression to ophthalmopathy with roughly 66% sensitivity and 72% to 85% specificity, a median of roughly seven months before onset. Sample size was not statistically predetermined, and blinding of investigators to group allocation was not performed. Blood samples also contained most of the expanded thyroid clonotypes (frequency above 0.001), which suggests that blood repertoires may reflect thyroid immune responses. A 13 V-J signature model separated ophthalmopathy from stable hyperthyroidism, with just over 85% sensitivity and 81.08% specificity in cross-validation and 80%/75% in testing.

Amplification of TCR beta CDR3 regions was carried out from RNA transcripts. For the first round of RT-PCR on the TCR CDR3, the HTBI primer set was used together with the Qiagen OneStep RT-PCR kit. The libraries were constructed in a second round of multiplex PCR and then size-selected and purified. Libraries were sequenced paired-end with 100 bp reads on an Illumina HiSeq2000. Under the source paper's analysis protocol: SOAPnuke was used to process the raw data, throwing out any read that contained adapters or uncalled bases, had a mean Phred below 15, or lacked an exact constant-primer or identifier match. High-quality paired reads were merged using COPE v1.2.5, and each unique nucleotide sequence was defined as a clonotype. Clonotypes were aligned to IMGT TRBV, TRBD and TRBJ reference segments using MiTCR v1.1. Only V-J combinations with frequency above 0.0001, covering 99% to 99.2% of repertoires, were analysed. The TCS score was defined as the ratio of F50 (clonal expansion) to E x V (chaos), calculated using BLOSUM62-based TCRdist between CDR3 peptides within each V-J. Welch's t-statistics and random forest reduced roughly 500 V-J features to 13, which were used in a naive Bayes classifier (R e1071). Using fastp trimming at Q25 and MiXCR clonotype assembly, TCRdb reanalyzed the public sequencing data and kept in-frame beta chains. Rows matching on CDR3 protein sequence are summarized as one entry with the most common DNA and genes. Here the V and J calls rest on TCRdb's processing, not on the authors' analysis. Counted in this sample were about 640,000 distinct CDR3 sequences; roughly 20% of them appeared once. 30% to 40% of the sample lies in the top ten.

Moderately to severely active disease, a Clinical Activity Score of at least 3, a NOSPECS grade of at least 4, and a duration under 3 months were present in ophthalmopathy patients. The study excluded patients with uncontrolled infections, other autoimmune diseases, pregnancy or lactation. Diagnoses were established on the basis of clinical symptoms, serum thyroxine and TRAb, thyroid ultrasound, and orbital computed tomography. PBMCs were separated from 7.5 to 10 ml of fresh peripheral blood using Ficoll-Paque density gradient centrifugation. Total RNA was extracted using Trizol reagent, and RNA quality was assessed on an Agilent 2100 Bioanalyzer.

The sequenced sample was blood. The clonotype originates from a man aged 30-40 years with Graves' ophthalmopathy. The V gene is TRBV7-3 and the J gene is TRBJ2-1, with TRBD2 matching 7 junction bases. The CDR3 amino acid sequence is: CASSLLGRDEQFF. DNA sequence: TGTGCCAGCAGCTTATTGGGGAGGGATGAGCAGTTCTTC.